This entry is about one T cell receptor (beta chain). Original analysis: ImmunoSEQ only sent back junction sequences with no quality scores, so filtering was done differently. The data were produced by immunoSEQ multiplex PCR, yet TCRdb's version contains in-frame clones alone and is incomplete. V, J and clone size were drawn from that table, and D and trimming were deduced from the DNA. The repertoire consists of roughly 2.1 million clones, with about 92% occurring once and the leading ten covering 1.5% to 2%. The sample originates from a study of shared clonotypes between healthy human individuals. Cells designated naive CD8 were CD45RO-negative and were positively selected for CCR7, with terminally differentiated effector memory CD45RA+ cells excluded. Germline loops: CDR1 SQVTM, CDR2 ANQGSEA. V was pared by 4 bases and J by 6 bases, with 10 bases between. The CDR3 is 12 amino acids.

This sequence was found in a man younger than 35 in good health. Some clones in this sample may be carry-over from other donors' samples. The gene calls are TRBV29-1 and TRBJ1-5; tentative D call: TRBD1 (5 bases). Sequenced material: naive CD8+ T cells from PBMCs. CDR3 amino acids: CSVAGDGQPQHF. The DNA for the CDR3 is TGCAGCGTTGCGGGGGACGGTCAGCCCCAGCATTTT.